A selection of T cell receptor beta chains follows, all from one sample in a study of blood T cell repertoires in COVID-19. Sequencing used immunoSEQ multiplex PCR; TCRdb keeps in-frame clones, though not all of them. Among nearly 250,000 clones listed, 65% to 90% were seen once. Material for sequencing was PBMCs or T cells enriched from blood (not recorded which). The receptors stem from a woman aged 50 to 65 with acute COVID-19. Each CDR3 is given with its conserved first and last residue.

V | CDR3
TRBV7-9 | CASSLQDGNSPLHF
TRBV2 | CASRITENSNQPQHF
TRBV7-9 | CASSLAVSGYNEQFF
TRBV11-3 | CASSRQGESAEAFF
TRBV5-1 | CASSTLGRSSYEQYF
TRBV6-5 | CASSTRMTDTQYF
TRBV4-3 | CASSHDTSGGYNEQFF
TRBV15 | CATSSPPQGRSPLHF
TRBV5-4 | CASRGGTEAFF
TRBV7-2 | CASSLAPGNSDTQYF
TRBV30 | CAWSVRDWWGRGGAFF
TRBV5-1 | CASSLAGAGAGGETQYF
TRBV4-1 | CASSPSGTGMRGAYGYTF
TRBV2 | CASIDRFQETQYF
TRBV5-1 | CASRTGHDYGYTF
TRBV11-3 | CASSHGGTGDYEQYF
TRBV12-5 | CASGLSIPEDQPQHF
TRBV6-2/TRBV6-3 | CASSYQGDYGYTF
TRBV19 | CASSLQPDFQFAEAFF
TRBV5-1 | CASSSGLLSYF
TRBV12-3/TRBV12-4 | CASSLGDSF
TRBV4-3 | CASSQDLGPRNTIYF
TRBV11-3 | CASSFTRTGELFF
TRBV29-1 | CSAQRASSYNEQFF
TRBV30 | CAWSGWSGKNIQYF
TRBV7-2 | CASSGLLQGSGTDTQYF
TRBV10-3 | CAISFGGTEAFF
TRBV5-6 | CASSLGALNVEKPQHF